This T cell receptor beta chain was captured in a study of blood T cell repertoires in COVID-19. Germline V CDR1 and CDR2: SGHTS, YDEGEE. This CDR3 has 13 amino acids. The germline V and J ends were trimmed by 2 bases and 3 bases, with 8 bases remaining between them. The table came from immunoSEQ multiplex PCR; TCRdb's copy has only in-frame clones and leaves some out. The table has 250,000 or so clones, 88% seen once; the top ten hold 2.5% to 3.5%. The sample comprised PBMCs or T cells enriched from blood (not recorded which). The chain carries TRBV5-8 and TRBJ2-5, with D perhaps TRBD2 (5 bases). This sequence originates from a woman in her forties who had been exposed to COVID-19. CDR3 bases: TGTGCCAGCAGCTTAGTCGGGGAAGAGACCCAGTACTTC. Its translation: CASSLVGEETQYF. The entire variable domain, with the rest obtained from reference TRBV5-8 and TRBJ2-5, is as follows: EAGVTQSPTHLIKTRGQQATLRCSPISGHTSVYWYQQALGLGLQFLLWYDEGEERNRGNFPPRFSGRQFPNYSSELNVNALELEDSALYLCASSLVGEETQYFGPGTRLLVL.